The present T cell receptor beta chain was sequenced within a study of spatial heterogeneity in lung cancer. Across the whole study: In raw reads, more than 9.5 appearances on average were recorded for each unique TCR and UMI combination.

Deletions cut 0 bases from V and 4 bases from J, with 14 bases between. There are 16 residues in the CDR3. CDR1 is LGHDT and CDR2 is YNNKEL in the germline V gene (reference sequence). Every individual TCR cDNA molecule carried its own unique molecular identifier, which allowed correction of PCR and sequencing errors. From the 5' RACE reads, TCRdb called clonotypes with MiXCR, one entry per CDR3 protein. The table lists fewer than 5,500 distinct CDR3 sequences, roughly 3.9% of them singletons, with around 13% in the top ten. This clonotype was observed a handful of times. Specified time point: sample taken at primary tumor resection. The donors comprised around 76 untreated early-stage non-small cell lung cancer patients. Tumor, nontumor lung or frozen PBMC supplied whole RNA that was sequenced unsorted.

The receptor was derived from a male donor with early-stage non-small cell lung cancer. Sequenced material: normal lung tissue next to the tumor, taken at surgery. This chain joins TRBV3-1 and TRBJ2-3; no reliable D call. CDR3: CASSQDPARSADTQYF. The CDR3 bases are TGTGCCAGCAGCCAAGATCCCGCTAGATCAGCAGATACGCAGTATTTT.